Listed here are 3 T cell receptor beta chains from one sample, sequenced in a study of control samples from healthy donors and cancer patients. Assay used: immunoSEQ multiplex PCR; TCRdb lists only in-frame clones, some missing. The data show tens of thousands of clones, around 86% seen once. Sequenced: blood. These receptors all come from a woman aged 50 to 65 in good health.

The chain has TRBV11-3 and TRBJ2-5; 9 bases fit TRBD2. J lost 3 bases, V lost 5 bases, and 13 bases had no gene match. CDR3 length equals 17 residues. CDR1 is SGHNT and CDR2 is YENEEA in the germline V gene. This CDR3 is CASSPGGGLARKETQYF. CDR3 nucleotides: TGTGCCAGCAGCCCGGGGGGGGGACTAGCAAGGAAAGAGACCCAGTACTTC.

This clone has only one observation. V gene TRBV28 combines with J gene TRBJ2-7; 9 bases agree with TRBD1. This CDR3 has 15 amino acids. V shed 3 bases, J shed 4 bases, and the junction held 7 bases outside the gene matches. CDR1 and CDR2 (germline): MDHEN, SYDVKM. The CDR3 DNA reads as TGTGCCAGCAGTTTTATTTCCGGGACAGGGTACGAGCAGTACTTC. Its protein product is CASSFISGTGYEQYF.

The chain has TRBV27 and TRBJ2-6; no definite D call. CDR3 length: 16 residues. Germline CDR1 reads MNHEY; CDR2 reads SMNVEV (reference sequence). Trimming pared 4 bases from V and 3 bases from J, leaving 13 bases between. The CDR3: CASSSPLTVGANVLTF. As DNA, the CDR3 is TGTGCCAGCAGTTCCCCCCTAACCGTTGGGGCCAACGTCCTGACTTTC.